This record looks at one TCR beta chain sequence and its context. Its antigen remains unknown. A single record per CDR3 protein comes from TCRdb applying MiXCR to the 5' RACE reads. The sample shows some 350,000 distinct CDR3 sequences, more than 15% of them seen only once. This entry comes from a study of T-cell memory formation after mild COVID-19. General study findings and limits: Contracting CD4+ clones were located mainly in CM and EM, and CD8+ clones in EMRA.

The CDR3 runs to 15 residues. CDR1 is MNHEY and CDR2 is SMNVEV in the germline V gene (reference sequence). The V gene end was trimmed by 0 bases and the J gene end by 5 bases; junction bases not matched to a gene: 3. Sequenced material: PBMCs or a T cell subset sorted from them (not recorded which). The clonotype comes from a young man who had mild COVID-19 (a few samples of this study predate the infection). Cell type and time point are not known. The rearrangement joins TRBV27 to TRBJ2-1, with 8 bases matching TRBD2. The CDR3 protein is CASSLSGGVHNEQFF. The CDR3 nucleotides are TGTGCCAGCAGTTTATCCGGGGGGGTTCACAATGAGCAGTTCTTC.